This T cell receptor (beta chain) was retrieved from a study of cytomegalovirus exposure and HLA in healthy donors. This CDR3 contains 14 residues. Overall study results and limits: Among CMV-associated TCR beta chains, most appeared HLA-restricted in a later analysis. Sequencing likely produced, as an artifact, a cluster of highly shared sequence variants.

The PCR was carried out with 60 Vbeta primers and 13 Jbeta primers. Under the authors' procedure: In a later analysis, of around 85 million unique beta chains, about 12 million appeared in at least two donors. Profiled with immunoSEQ multiplex PCR; TCRdb holds only in-frame clones, not every one. V and J calls and clone size follow that table, whereas D and trimming were derived from the DNA. The sample contains more than 90,000 clones, about 78% of which appear only once. Healthy bone marrow donors made up the donor group. For this clone: Its antigen is as yet unknown.

The clonotype comes from a woman between 35 and 50 years old in good health and CMV-seronegative. The sequenced sample consisted of PBMCs. V usage is TRBV21-1 and J usage is TRBJ1-2; the table's D call TRBD1 went unverified against the DNA. TRBV21-1 is classified as a pseudogene. The CDR3 DNA follows: TGTGCCAGTCTGACAGGGAGTGGCGAGGGTGGCTACACCTTC. As protein: CASLTGSGEGGYTF.